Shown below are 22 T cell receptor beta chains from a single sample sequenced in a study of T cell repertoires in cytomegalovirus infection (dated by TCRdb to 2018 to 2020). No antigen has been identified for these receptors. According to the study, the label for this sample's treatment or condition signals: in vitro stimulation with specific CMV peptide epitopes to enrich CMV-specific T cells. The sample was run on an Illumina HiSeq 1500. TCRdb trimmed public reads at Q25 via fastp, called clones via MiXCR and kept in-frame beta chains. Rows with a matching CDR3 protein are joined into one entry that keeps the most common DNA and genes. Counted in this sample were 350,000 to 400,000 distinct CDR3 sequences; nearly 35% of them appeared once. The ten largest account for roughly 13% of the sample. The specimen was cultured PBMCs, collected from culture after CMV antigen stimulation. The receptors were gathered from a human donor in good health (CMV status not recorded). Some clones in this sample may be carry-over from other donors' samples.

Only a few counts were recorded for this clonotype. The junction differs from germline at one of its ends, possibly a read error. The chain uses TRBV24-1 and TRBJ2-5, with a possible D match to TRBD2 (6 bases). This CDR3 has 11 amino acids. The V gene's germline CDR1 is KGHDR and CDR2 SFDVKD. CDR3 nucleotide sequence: TGTGCCAGCAGTGCGGGGGAGACCCAGTACTTC. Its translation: CASSAGETQYF.

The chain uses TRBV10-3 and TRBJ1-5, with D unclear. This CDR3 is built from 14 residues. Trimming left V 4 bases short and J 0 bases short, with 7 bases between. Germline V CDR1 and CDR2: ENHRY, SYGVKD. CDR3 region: CAISGEYSNQPQHF. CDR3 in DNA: TGTGCCATCAGTGGAGAATATAGCAATCAGCCCCAGCATTTT.

The CDR3 region is CSAMGETQYF. CDR3 coding DNA: TGCAGTGCTATGGGGGAGACCCAGTACTTC. The V call is TRBV20-1, the J call TRBJ2-5; D is undetermined. V gave up 4 bases and J gave up 5 bases, with 5 bases separating them. CDR1 and CDR2 from the germline V gene are DFQATT and SNEGSKA (reference sequence). The CDR3 is made up of 10 amino acids.

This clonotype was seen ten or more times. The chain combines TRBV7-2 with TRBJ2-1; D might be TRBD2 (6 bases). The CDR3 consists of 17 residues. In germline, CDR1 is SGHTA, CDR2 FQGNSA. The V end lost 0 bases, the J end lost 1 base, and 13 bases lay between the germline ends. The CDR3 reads CASSLAPWGESYNEQFF. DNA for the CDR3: TGTGCCAGCAGCTTAGCACCATGGGGGGAGTCCTACAATGAGCAGTTCTTC.

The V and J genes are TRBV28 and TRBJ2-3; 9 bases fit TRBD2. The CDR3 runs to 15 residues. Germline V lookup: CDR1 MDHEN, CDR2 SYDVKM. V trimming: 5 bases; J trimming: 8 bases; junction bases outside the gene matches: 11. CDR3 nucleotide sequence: TGTGCCAGCAGTCTCTCTAGCGGGAAGTCCCCTACGCAGTATTTT. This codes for CASSLSSGKSPTQYF. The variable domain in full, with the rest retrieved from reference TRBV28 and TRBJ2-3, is DVKVTQSSRYLVKRTGEKVFLECVQDMDHENMFWYRQDPGLGLRLIYFSYDVKMKEKGDIPEGYSVSREKKERFSLILESASTNQTSMYLCASSLSSGKSPTQYFGPGTRLTVL.

CDR3 DNA sequence: TGTGCCAGCAGCTTGGATAAAGGGAGTGAGCAGTTCTTC. It encodes CASSLDKGSEQFF. The J gene is TRBJ2-1, the V gene TRBV5-4; D is perhaps TRBD2 (5 bases). In germline, CDR1 is SGHNT, CDR2 YYREEE (reference sequence). The CDR3 covers 13 residues. V gave up 0 bases and J gave up 9 bases, with 10 bases separating them.

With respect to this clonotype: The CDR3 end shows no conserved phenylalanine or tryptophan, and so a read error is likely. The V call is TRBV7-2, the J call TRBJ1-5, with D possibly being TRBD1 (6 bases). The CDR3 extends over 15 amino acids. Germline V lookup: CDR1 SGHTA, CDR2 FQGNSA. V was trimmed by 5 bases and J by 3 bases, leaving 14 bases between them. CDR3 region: CASSTGQSDNQPQHS. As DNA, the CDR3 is TGTGCCAGCAGCACTGGACAGTCCGACAATCAGCCCCAGCATTCT.

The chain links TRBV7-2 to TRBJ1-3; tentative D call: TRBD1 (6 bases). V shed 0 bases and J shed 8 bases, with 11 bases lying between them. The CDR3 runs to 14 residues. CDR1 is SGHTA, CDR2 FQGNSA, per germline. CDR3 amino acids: CASSLASRGHTIYF. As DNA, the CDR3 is TGTGCCAGCAGCTTAGCGTCTCGGGGGCACACCATATATTTT.

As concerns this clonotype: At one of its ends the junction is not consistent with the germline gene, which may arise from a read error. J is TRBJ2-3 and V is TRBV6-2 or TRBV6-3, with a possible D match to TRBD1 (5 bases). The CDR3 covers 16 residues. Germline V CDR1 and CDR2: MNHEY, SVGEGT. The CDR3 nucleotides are TGTGCCAGCAGTTACTCTCTGACGGAGTTCACAGGTACGCAGTATTTT. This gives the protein CASSYSLTEFTGTQYF.

CDR3 nucleotide sequence: TGTGCCAGCAGCCCCCTCGGCGGGGCCACCTACAATGAGCAGTTCTTC. Its translation: CASSPLGGATYNEQFF. The gene calls are TRBV6-2 or TRBV6-3 and TRBJ2-1, with a tentative D call TRBD2 (6 bases). The CDR3 has 16 residues. CDR1 is MNHEY and CDR2 is SVGEGT in the germline V gene. With 6 bases removed from V and 2 bases from J, the gap between germline ends came to 17 bases.

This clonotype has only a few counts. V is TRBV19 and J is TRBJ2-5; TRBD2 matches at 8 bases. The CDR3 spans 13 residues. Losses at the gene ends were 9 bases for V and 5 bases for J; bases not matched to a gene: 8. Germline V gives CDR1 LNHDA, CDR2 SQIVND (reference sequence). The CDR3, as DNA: TGTGCCAGCGGGGGGGGCGTTGCGGAGACCCAGTACTTC. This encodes CASGGGVAETQYF.

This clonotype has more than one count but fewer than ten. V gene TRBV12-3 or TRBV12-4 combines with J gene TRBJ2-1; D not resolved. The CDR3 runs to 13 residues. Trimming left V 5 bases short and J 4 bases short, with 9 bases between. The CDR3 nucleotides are TGTGCCAGCAGTCGTTACAGATACAATGAGCAGTTCTTC. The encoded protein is CASSRYRYNEQFF.

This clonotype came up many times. The CDR3 spells CASSQRGIAGGSTDTQYF. The CDR3 DNA reads as TGTGCCAGCAGTCAAAGAGGAATAGCGGGAGGAAGCACAGATACGCAGTATTTT. V gene TRBV7-2 combines with J gene TRBJ2-3; 10 bases are shared with TRBD2. V was pared by 6 bases and J by 0 bases, with 12 bases of the junction left unmatched. This CDR3 has 18 residues. CDR1 and CDR2 from the germline V gene are SGHTA and FQGNSA.

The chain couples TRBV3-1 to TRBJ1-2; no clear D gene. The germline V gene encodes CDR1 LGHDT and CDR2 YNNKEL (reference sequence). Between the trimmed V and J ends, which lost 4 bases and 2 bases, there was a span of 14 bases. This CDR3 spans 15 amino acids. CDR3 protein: CASSPPRVANYGYTF. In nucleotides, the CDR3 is TGTGCCAGCAGCCCCCCCCGGGTAGCCAACTATGGCTACACCTTC.

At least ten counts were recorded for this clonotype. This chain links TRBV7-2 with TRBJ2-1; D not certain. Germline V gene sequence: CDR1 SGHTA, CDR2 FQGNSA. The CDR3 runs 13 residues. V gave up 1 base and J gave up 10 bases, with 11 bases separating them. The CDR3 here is CASSLVSGYEQFF. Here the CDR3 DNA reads TGTGCCAGCAGCTTAGTTTCCGGCTACGAGCAGTTCTTC. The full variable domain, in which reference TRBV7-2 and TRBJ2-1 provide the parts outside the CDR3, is GAGVSQSPSNKVTEKGKDVELRCDPISGHTALYWYRQSLGQGLEFLIYFQGNSAPDKSGLPSDRFSAERTGGSVSTLTIQRTQQEDSAVYLCASSLVSGYEQFFGPGTRLTVL.

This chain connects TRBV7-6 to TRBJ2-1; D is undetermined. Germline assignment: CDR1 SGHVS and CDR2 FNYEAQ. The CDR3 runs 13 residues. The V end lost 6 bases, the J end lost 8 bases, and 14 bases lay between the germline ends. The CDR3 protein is CASSPPLGHEQFF. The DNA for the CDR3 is TGTGCCAGCAGTCCGCCTTTAGGGCATGAGCAGTTCTTC.

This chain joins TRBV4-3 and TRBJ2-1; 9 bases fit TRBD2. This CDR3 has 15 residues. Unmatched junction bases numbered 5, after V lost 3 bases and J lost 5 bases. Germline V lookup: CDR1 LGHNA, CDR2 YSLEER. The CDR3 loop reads CASSHRLAANNEQFF. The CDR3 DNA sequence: TGCGCCAGCAGCCACCGACTAGCGGCAAACAATGAGCAGTTCTTC.

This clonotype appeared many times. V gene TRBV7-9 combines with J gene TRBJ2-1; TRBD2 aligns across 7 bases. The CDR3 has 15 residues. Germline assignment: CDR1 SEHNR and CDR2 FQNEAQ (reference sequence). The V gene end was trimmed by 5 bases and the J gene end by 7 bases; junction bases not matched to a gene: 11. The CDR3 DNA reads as TGTGCCAGCAGCAAGAGCGGGAACAACCTGAATGAGCAGTTCTTC. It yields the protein CASSKSGNNLNEQFF. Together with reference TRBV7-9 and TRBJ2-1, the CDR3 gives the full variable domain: DTGVSQNPRHKITKRGQNVTFRCDPISEHNRLYWYRQTLGQGPEFLTYFQNEAQLEKSRLLSDRFSAERPKGSFSTLEIQRTEQGDSAMYLCASSKSGNNLNEQFFGPGTRLTVL.

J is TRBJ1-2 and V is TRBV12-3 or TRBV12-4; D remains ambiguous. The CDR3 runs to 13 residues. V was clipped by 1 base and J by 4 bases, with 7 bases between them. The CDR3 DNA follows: TGTGCCAGCAGTTTAGGCATTTCCTATGGCTACACCTTC. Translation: CASSLGISYGYTF.

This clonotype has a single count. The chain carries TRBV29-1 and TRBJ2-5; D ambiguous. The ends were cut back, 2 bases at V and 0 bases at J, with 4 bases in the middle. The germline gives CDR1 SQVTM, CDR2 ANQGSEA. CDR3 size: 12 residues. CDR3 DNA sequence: TGCAGCGTTGAACTCAACCAAGAGACCCAGTACTTC. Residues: CSVELNQETQYF. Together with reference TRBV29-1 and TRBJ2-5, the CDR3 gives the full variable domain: SAVISQKPSRDICQRGTSLTIQCQVDSQVTMMFWYRQQPGQSLTLIATANQGSEATYESGFVIDKFPISRPNLTFSTLTVSNMSPEDSSIYLCSVELNQETQYFGPGTRLLVL.

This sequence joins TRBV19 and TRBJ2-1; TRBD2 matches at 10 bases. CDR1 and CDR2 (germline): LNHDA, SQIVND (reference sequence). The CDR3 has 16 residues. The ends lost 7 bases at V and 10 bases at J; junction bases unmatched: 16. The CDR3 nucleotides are TGTGCCAGTAAAGAGCGGGAGGGCCGGGCCAGGGAGGAGCAGTTCTTC. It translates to CASKEREGRAREEQFF.

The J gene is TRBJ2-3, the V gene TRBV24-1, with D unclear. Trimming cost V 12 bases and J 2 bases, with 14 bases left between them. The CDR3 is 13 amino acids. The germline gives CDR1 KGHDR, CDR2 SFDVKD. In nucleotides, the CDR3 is TGTGCCCCTCAGCTTATTCTCACAGATACGCAGTATTTT. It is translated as CAPQLILTDTQYF.